Shown below are 32 T cell receptor beta chains from a single sample sequenced in a study of T cell responses to AZD1222 COVID-19 vaccine (dated by TCRdb to the early 2020s). The library was built by means of the immunoSEQ multiplex PCR assay. As stored in TCRdb, this immuneACCESS dataset retains in-frame rearrangements with V and J assigned. A fraction of the clones does not appear; measured against another copy, unresolved V genes explain less than half of the discrepancy, and the remainder lacks a known reason. In all, the sample holds fewer than 150,000 clones, and approximately 90% of those were seen once. The ten largest clones add up to 4% to 5.5% of the sample. Explained via the paper, the time point label denotes: baseline before first vaccination. Sequences were derived from peripheral blood, sampled on day 0 of AZD1222 vaccination. All receptors derive from an adult in good health.

This chain joins TRBV6-5 and TRBJ1-1, with 8 bases aligning to TRBD1. Looked up from germline, CDR1 is MNHEY and CDR2 is SVGAGI. The CDR3 extends over 14 amino acids. Unmatched junction bases numbered 9, after V lost 7 bases and J lost 5 bases. The CDR3 loop is CASNNRGTQTEAFF. The CDR3 DNA reads TGTGCCAGCAATAACAGGGGGACCCAAACTGAAGCTTTCTTT.

The chain links TRBV7-9 to TRBJ1-3, with D possibly TRBD1 on 6 matching bases. The CDR3 has 15 amino acids. The V end lost 4 bases, the J end lost 0 bases, and 10 bases lay between the germline ends. Germline lookup yields CDR1 SEHNR and CDR2 FQNEAQ (reference sequence). The CDR3 is CASSSRGISGNTIYF. The CDR3, as DNA: TGTGCCAGCAGCTCCAGGGGAATCTCTGGAAACACCATATATTTT.

V is TRBV4-1 and J is TRBJ1-2, with 8 bases fitting TRBD1. From germline, CDR1 is MGHRA and CDR2 YSYEKL. Trimming at V came to 0 bases and at J to 4 bases, leaving 4 bases not matched to a gene. The CDR3 contains 15 residues. The CDR3 DNA sequence: TGCGCCAGCAGCCAAGAGCCACAGGGGGGCTATGGCTACACCTTC. Translated: CASSQEPQGGYGYTF.

This clone was observed a handful of times. Other DNA sequences in this specimen translate into the identical CDR3. The CDR3, as DNA: TGTGCCAGTAGTACCGGGCCCCCCTACGAGCAGTACTTC. Translating gives CASSTGPPYEQYF. The V gene is TRBV19, the J gene TRBJ2-7; D uncertain. The CDR3 runs 13 residues. CDR1 is LNHDA and CDR2 is SQIVND in the germline V gene (reference sequence). V lost 4 bases, J lost 2 bases, and 9 bases lay in between.

The V and J genes are TRBV6-2 or TRBV6-3 and TRBJ1-2; TRBD1 is a possible D gene (5 bases). Germline lookup yields CDR1 MNHEY and CDR2 SVGEGT. Trimming removed 5 bases from V and 4 bases from J, with 11 bases in between. The CDR3 is made up of 13 amino acids. Here the CDR3 reads CASSQGGLYGYTF. DNA of the CDR3: TGTGCCAGCAGTCAGGGCGGGCTCTATGGCTACACCTTC.

The chain links TRBV7-2 to TRBJ2-1; weak D call: TRBD1 (6 bases). Germline CDR1 SGHTA, CDR2 FQGNSA. CDR3 size: 15 residues. V was cut by 5 bases and J by 3 bases, with 14 bases left in between. This CDR3 is CASSPTGLVYNEQFF. The CDR3, as DNA: TGTGCCAGCAGCCCAACAGGGTTGGTCTACAATGAGCAGTTCTTC.

The V and J genes are TRBV19 and TRBJ1-4, with D unresolved. The CDR3 contains 14 residues. V was cut by 5 bases and J by 1 base, with 8 bases left in between. From germline, CDR1 is LNHDA and CDR2 SQIVND (reference sequence). CDR3 protein: CASSRGLTNEKLFF. The CDR3 DNA reads as TGTGCCAGTAGTCGCGGGTTAACTAATGAAAAACTGTTTTTT.

The chain is built from TRBV7-2 and TRBJ2-7; 9 bases are a match to TRBD2. Germline values: CDR1 SGHTA, CDR2 FQGNSA. This CDR3 is built from 15 residues. V shed 3 bases, J shed 0 bases, and the junction held 3 bases outside the gene matches. The CDR3 sequence: CASSLAGGISYEQYF. CDR3 DNA: TGTGCCAGCAGCTTGGCGGGGGGGATCTCCTACGAGCAGTACTTC.

The V call is TRBV14, the J call TRBJ1-4; D is ambiguous. Trimming took 4 bases from V and 7 from J, leaving 7 bases between them. The germline V gene encodes CDR1 SGHDN and CDR2 FVKESK. This CDR3 has 12 amino acids. The CDR3 region is CASSLYVEKLFF. DNA for the CDR3: TGTGCCAGCAGCCTTTACGTTGAAAAACTGTTTTTT. Full variable domain (rest looked up from reference TRBV14 and TRBJ1-4): EAGVTQFPSHSVIEKGQTVTLRCDPISGHDNLYWYRRVMGKEIKFLLHFVKESKQDESGMPNNRFLAERTGGTYSTLKVQPAELEDSGVYFCASSLYVEKLFFGSGTQLSVL.

The J gene is TRBJ1-3, the V gene TRBV9; 7 nucleotides agree with TRBD1. This CDR3 has 15 amino acids. The junction had 5 bases not matched to a gene; V was cut back by 3 bases and J by 2 bases. The germline V gene encodes CDR1 SGDLS and CDR2 YYNGEE. The CDR3 protein is CASSDAGGPGNTIYF. The CDR3 nucleotides read TGTGCCAGCAGCGACGCAGGGGGACCTGGAAACACCATATATTTT.

This chain uses TRBV4-2 with TRBJ1-2, with no clear D. V was pared by 3 bases and J by 0 bases, with 14 bases between. Germline V gives CDR1 LGHNA, CDR2 YNFKEQ. There are 16 residues in the CDR3. As DNA, the CDR3 is TGTGCCAGCAGCCAGGAAGGCTTTCAACCTAACTATGGCTACACCTTC. Protein: CASSQEGFQPNYGYTF.

The J gene is TRBJ2-1, the V gene TRBV7-3; D may be TRBD2 (5 bases). This CDR3 contains 13 residues. Between the trimmed V and J ends, which lost 2 bases and 5 bases, there was a span of 7 bases. The germline V gene encodes CDR1 SGHTA and CDR2 FQGTGA. CDR3 in amino acids: CASSLDYNNEQFF. The DNA of the CDR3 is TGTGCCAGCAGCTTAGACTATAACAATGAGCAGTTCTTC. The whole variable domain, filled in from reference TRBV7-3 and TRBJ2-1, reads GAGVSQTPSNKVTEKGKYVELRCDPISGHTALYWYRQSLGQGPEFLIYFQGTGAADDSGLPNDRFFAVRPEGSVSTLKIQRTERGDSAVYLCASSLDYNNEQFFGPGTRLTVL.

CDR3 amino acids: CASSPRAGGETEAFF. DNA for the CDR3: TGTGCCAGCAGCCCGCGAGCAGGGGGCGAAACTGAAGCTTTCTTT. This rearrangement joins TRBV3-1 (or the pseudogene TRBV3-2) to TRBJ1-1; the match to TRBD1 covers 8 bases. The CDR3 totals 15 residues. CDR1 is LGHDT, CDR2 YNNKEL, per germline (reference sequence). Losses at the gene ends were 4 bases for V and 5 bases for J; bases not matched to a gene: 9.

This sequence joins TRBV5-1 and TRBJ2-5, with TRBD1 matching over 10 bases. The CDR3 sequence is 15 residues long. V lost 4 bases and J lost 4; bases outside the gene matches: 7. Germline V gene data show CDR1 as SGHRS and CDR2 as YFSETQ. CDR3 amino acids: CASSLGQGTRETQYF. The CDR3 coding sequence is TGCGCCAGCAGCCTGGGACAGGGGACGCGAGAGACCCAGTACTTC.

The genes are TRBV5-1 and TRBJ1-2, with a weak D call TRBD1 (6 bases). V was pared by 6 bases and J by 4 bases, with 13 bases between. The V gene's germline CDR1 is SGHRS and CDR2 YFSETQ. CDR3 length: 13 amino acids. The CDR3 nucleotides are TGCGCCAGCAACCCCGACAGGAGCTATGGCTACACCTTC. Translated, it gives CASNPDRSYGYTF.

The CDR3 spells CASRASGGSSTDTQYF. The CDR3 DNA reads as TGTGCCAGCAGAGCTAGCGGGGGGTCTAGCACAGATACGCAGTATTTT. The chain recombines TRBV5-4 with TRBJ2-3; 11 bases map to TRBD2. Germline V gene sequence: CDR1 SGHNT, CDR2 YYREEE (reference sequence). The CDR3 has 16 amino acids. Trimming at V came to 5 bases and at J to 0 bases, leaving 5 bases not matched to a gene.

The chain employs TRBV3-1 (or the pseudogene TRBV3-2) and TRBJ1-5; D gene uncertain. Germline V gene sequence: CDR1 LGHDT, CDR2 YNNKEL (reference sequence). The CDR3 runs 15 residues. With 2 bases removed from V and 1 base from J, the gap between germline ends came to 9 bases. The CDR3 nucleotides read TGTGCCAGCAGCCAAAGCCCGGCGAGCAATCAGCCCCAGCATTTT. Residues: CASSQSPASNQPQHF.

The V call is TRBV28, the J call TRBJ2-7; TRBD2 aligns across 14 bases. The CDR3 extends over 15 amino acids. Germline V gives CDR1 MDHEN, CDR2 SYDVKM. Trimming at V came to 7 bases and at J to 3 bases, leaving 5 bases not matched to a gene. The CDR3, as DNA: TGTGCCAGCAATGGACTAGCGGGGGGCTACTACGAGCAGTACTTC. Its protein is CASNGLAGGYYEQYF.

The rearrangement joins TRBV7-3 to TRBJ2-2; no reliable D call. There are 13 residues in the CDR3. The V and J ends lost 6 bases and 6 bases respectively, with 11 bases between them. Germline values: CDR1 SGHTA, CDR2 FQGTGA. CDR3 DNA: TGTGCCAGCAGGGATCAAGTAGCCGGGGAGCTGTTTTTT. Translated: CASRDQVAGELFF.

The chain couples TRBV3-1 (or the pseudogene TRBV3-2) to TRBJ1-6, with D possibly TRBD1 on 5 matching bases. V was shortened by 3 bases and J by 8 bases, with 14 bases between the two germline ends. The CDR3 length is 15 residues. Germline loops: CDR1 LGHDT, CDR2 YNNKEL (reference sequence). The CDR3 reads CASSHDSLRYSPLHF. Here the CDR3 DNA reads TGTGCCAGCAGCCATGACAGTCTAAGGTATTCACCCCTCCACTTT.

This clone was counted only a few times. The CDR3 DNA is TGTGCCAGCAGTTTAGGGGGGGCTCAGCCCCAGCATTTT. As protein: CASSLGGAQPQHF. V usage is TRBV12-3 or TRBV12-4 and J usage is TRBJ1-5; D may be TRBD1 (6 bases). The ends were cut back, 1 base at V and 6 bases at J, with 7 bases in the middle. This CDR3 is built from 13 residues.

The chain joins TRBV6-2 or TRBV6-3 to TRBJ2-7; TRBD2 agrees at 7 bases. Germline CDR1 MNHEY, CDR2 SVGEGT. CDR3 length equals 14 residues. The V segment lost 6 bases and the J segment 7 bases; nucleotides outside the gene matches: 12. Written as DNA, the CDR3 is TGTGCCAGCAGCACCTCCGGACTAGTCGGGGAGCAGTACTTC. Protein: CASSTSGLVGEQYF.

The chain recombines TRBV27 with TRBJ1-2, with a weak D call TRBD1 (6 bases). The CDR3 length is 15 residues. The ends were cut back, 6 bases at V and 4 bases at J, with 18 bases in the middle. Per germline, CDR1 MNHEY and CDR2 SMNVEV (reference sequence). This CDR3 reads CASRIGQFDLYGYTF. The DNA for the CDR3 is TGTGCCAGCAGGATCGGACAGTTCGACCTCTATGGCTACACCTTC.

J is TRBJ1-4 and V is TRBV28; D gene ambiguous. The CDR3 sequence is 13 residues long. Germline V gives CDR1 MDHEN, CDR2 SYDVKM. Trimming stripped 4 bases from V and 7 bases from J, with 10 bases between. This CDR3 reads CASSWSGGEKLFF. For the CDR3, the DNA is TGTGCCAGCAGTTGGTCAGGTGGTGAAAAACTGTTTTTT.

The V gene is TRBV3-1 (or the pseudogene TRBV3-2), the J gene TRBJ2-7; D might be TRBD1 or TRBD2, each matching 5 bases. CDR1 and CDR2 from the germline V gene are LGHDT and YNNKEL (reference sequence). The CDR3 runs 15 residues. V lost 1 base and J 3 bases, leaving 13 bases between the germline ends. CDR3 in amino acids: CASSQVQDSYYEQYF. CDR3 DNA: TGTGCCAGCAGCCAAGTACAGGACTCATACTACGAGCAGTACTTC.

The chain recombines TRBV3-1 (or the pseudogene TRBV3-2) with TRBJ2-5; the match to TRBD2 covers 8 bases. Unmatched junction bases numbered 6, after V lost 8 bases and J lost 4 bases. The CDR3 spans 13 residues. Germline values: CDR1 LGHDT, CDR2 YNNKEL (reference sequence). The DNA for the CDR3 is TGTGCCAGCCAGCGCGGGGGGCGAGAGACCCAGTACTTC. Protein: CASQRGGRETQYF.

This sequence joins TRBV7-2 and TRBJ1-1, with unresolved D. The germline CDR1 and CDR2 sequences are SGHTA and FQGNSA. The ends were cut back, 3 bases at V and 5 bases at J, with 19 bases in the middle. The CDR3 is made up of 16 amino acids. CDR3 protein: CASSFVSVGSGTEAFF. DNA of the CDR3: TGTGCCAGCAGCTTTGTTTCCGTCGGTAGTGGGACTGAAGCTTTCTTT.

This clone was seen only once. Within the sample, other DNA sequences also encode this same CDR3. The V and J genes are TRBV9 and TRBJ1-6; D unclear. The germline V gene encodes CDR1 SGDLS and CDR2 YYNGEE. The V end lost 2 bases, the J end lost 0 bases, and 3 bases lay between the germline ends. CDR3 length: 14 amino acids. The CDR3 protein is CASSVGSYNSPLHF. The CDR3 coding sequence is TGTGCCAGCAGCGTGGGCTCCTATAATTCACCCCTCCACTTT.

This clone turned up a few times. The chain recombines TRBV20-1 with TRBJ2-1; weak D call: TRBD2 (7 bases). Germline CDR1 and CDR2: DFQATT and SNEGSKA (reference sequence). Trimming cost V 3 bases and J 2 bases, with 14 bases left between them. The CDR3 spans 15 residues. CDR3: CSASLEGGTYNEQFF. The CDR3 coding sequence is TGCAGTGCTAGTCTGGAGGGGGGGACCTACAATGAGCAGTTCTTC.

This chain connects TRBV19 to TRBJ1-4; D remains ambiguous. The V and J ends lost 10 bases and 5 bases respectively, with 8 bases between them. Germline loops: CDR1 LNHDA, CDR2 SQIVND (reference sequence). The length of the CDR3 is 11 residues. The CDR3 DNA is TGTGCCACCGGACGGAATGAAAAACTGTTTTTT. Encoded protein: CATGRNEKLFF.

The chain carries TRBV5-1 and TRBJ1-5; D not certain. CDR1 and CDR2 (germline): SGHRS, YFSETQ. Trimming took 4 bases from V and 5 from J, leaving 28 bases between them. This CDR3 has 19 amino acids. In DNA form, the CDR3 reads TGCGCCAGCAGCCCCCACGGTTCCGCCTCCATCCCCCATCATCAGCCCCAGCATTTT. It translates to CASSPHGSASIPHHQPQHF.

Only a few counts were recorded for this clone. The DNA of the CDR3 is TGTGCCAGTAGCCGAGAGACATATGGCTACACCTTC. It specifies CASSRETYGYTF. The J gene is TRBJ1-2, the V gene TRBV19; D ambiguous. Trimming removed 6 bases from V and 5 bases from J, with 10 bases in between. The length of the CDR3 is 12 residues. Germline V gene data show CDR1 as LNHDA and CDR2 as SQIVND (reference sequence).